A single sample gave rise to the 19 T cell receptor beta chains below, sequenced in a study of cytomegalovirus exposure and HLA in healthy donors. A multiplex PCR was run with 60 Vbeta primers and 13 Jbeta primers. The table came from immunoSEQ multiplex PCR; TCRdb's copy has only in-frame clones and leaves some out. The repertoire consists of 80,000 or so clones, with about 60% occurring once and the leading ten covering less than 7.5%. The sequenced material came from PBMCs. The receptors here all came from a man younger than 45 in good health and CMV-seropositive.

The chain couples TRBV7-2 to TRBJ2-7, with D possibly being TRBD1 (5 bases). Per the germline V gene, CDR1 is SGHTA and CDR2 is FQGNSA. Trimming removed 1 base from V and 3 bases from J, with 10 bases in between. The CDR3 runs 14 residues. This CDR3 reads CASSLGRQHYEQYF. As DNA, the CDR3 is TGTGCCAGCAGCTTAGGGCGACAGCACTACGAGCAGTACTTC.

The V and J genes are TRBV28 and TRBJ1-2; TRBD1 aligns across 7 bases. V trimming: 7 bases; J trimming: 2 bases; junction bases outside the gene matches: 7. CDR3 size: 14 residues. Looked up from germline, CDR1 is MDHEN and CDR2 is SYDVKM. CDR3 bases: TGTGCCAGCAAGAAGTCGGGACAGAACTATGGCTACACCTTC. It translates to CASKKSGQNYGYTF.

The chain links TRBV7-2 to TRBJ2-3, with TRBD2 matching 11 bases. Germline CDR1 SGHTA, CDR2 FQGNSA. V lost 5 bases to trimming and J lost 3 bases; unmatched junction nucleotides: 4. There are 15 residues in the CDR3. CDR3 sequence reads: CASSLSSGRTDTQYF. Here the CDR3 DNA reads TGTGCCAGCAGCCTCTCTAGCGGGAGGACAGATACGCAGTATTTT.

This chain links TRBV7-2 with TRBJ1-4; TRBD1 matches at 7 bases. The germline gives CDR1 SGHTA, CDR2 FQGNSA. The ends lost 5 bases at V and 16 bases at J; junction bases unmatched: 10. CDR3 length equals 12 residues. The DNA for the CDR3 is TGTGCCAGCAGCACTCCACAGGGGAGCCCGTTTTTT. This codes for CASSTPQGSPFF.

The chain has TRBV11-2 and TRBJ2-1; 11 bases match TRBD2. CDR1 is SGHAT, CDR2 FQNNGV, per germline. V shed 3 bases and J 8 bases; nucleotides not matched to a gene: 6. The CDR3 covers 15 residues. The CDR3 coding sequence is TGTGCCAGCAGCTTGCGACTAGCGGGATTGTATGAGCAGTTCTTC. It encodes CASSLRLAGLYEQFF.

The chain is built from TRBV5-1 and TRBJ2-2; D is possibly TRBD1 (5 bases). V was clipped by 2 bases and J by 2 bases, with 10 bases between them. The length of the CDR3 is 15 residues. CDR1 and CDR2 from the germline V gene are SGHRS and YFSETQ. The CDR3 coding sequence is TGCGCCAGCAGCTTAAGGGGTCGCAACACCGGGGAGCTGTTTTTT. Amino acid sequence: CASSLRGRNTGELFF.

The chain joins TRBV9 to TRBJ2-1, with TRBD2 matching over 7 bases. CDR1 is SGDLS, CDR2 YYNGEE, per germline. The CDR3 contains 15 residues. Unmatched junction bases numbered 7, after V lost 7 bases and J lost 0 bases. CDR3 nucleotide sequence: TGTGCCAGCTCGCCAGCGGGGATCTCCTACAATGAGCAGTTCTTC. It codes for CASSPAGISYNEQFF.

The chain uses TRBV21-1 and TRBJ2-7; the table's D call, TRBD2, was not checked against the DNA. TRBV21-1 counts as a pseudogene. CDR3 size: 16 residues. The CDR3 sequence: CASSKGASGPLGEQYF. The CDR3 bases are TGTGCCAGCAGCAAAGGGGCTAGCGGTCCTCTTGGCGAGCAGTACTTC.

The J gene is TRBJ2-5, the V gene TRBV2, with TRBD2 matching over 9 bases. With 4 bases clipped from V and 0 bases from J, the junction kept 3 bases outside the gene matches. The CDR3 runs to 15 residues. CDR1 is SNHLY, CDR2 FYNNEI, per germline. CDR3 bases: TGTGCCAGCAGTGGGGTAGCGGGGGACCAAGAGACCCAGTACTTC. Its protein is CASSGVAGDQETQYF.

The sample holds a few counts of this clone. The chain combines TRBV9 with TRBJ2-7, with a possible D match to TRBD2 (6 bases). The CDR3 sequence is 16 residues long. The ends were cut back, 0 bases at V and 3 bases at J, with 16 bases in the middle. Germline CDR1 SGDLS, CDR2 YYNGEE. This CDR3 is CASSVGRAGRLYEQYF. For the CDR3, the DNA is TGTGCCAGCAGCGTAGGCCGAGCGGGCCGCCTCTACGAGCAGTACTTC.

This chain links TRBV9 with TRBJ1-4; tentatively, D is TRBD1 (5 bases). CDR3 length equals 16 residues. Trimming took off 3 bases at V and 2 bases at J, with 14 bases between the two ends. Germline CDR1 is SGDLS and CDR2 is YYNGEE. The CDR3: CASSADSGWTNEKLFF. DNA for the CDR3: TGTGCCAGCAGCGCCGACAGCGGGTGGACTAATGAAAAACTGTTTTTT.

The J gene is TRBJ1-2, the V gene TRBV7-3, with a weak D call TRBD1 (5 bases). Trimming removed 4 bases from V and 4 bases from J, with 16 bases in between. CDR1 is SGHTA, CDR2 FQGTGA, per germline. The CDR3 is 15 residues long. DNA of the CDR3: TGTGCCAGCAGCTCCCAAAGCGACAGTCCCTATGGCTACACCTTC. This codes for CASSSQSDSPYGYTF.

The V and J genes are TRBV5-4 and TRBJ2-1, with 7 bases matching TRBD2. The CDR3 runs 14 residues. J gave up 7 bases and V 4 bases, and 8 bases lay outside the gene matches. Looked up from germline, CDR1 is SGHNT and CDR2 is YYREEE (reference sequence). This CDR3 is CASSPRTSINEQFF. The CDR3, as DNA: TGTGCCAGCAGCCCCCGGACTAGTATTAATGAGCAGTTCTTC.

The chain carries TRBV11-3 and TRBJ2-3, with TRBD2 matching over 10 bases. Germline V gene lookup returns CDR1 SGHNT and CDR2 YENEEA. The CDR3 is made up of 17 amino acids. Trimming took 5 bases from V and 1 from J; bases not matched to a gene: 9. CDR3 loop: CASSPSTLAGGTDTQYF. CDR3 sequence (DNA): TGTGCCAGCAGCCCATCGACCCTAGCGGGGGGCACAGATACGCAGTATTTT. Full variable domain (rest looked up from reference TRBV11-3 and TRBJ2-3): EAGVVQSPRYKIIEKKQPVAFWCNPISGHNTLYWYLQNLGQGPELLIRYENEEAVDDSQLPKDRFSAERLKGVDSTLKIQPAELGDSAVYLCASSPSTLAGGTDTQYFGPGTRLTVL.

The chain couples TRBV30 to TRBJ1-6; D gene unclear. Trimming removed 3 bases at V and 9 bases at J, with 6 bases between. The germline gives CDR1 GTSNPN, CDR2 SVGIG (reference sequence). The CDR3 contains 11 residues. The CDR3 DNA is TGTGCCTGGAGCGACTCTTCACCCCTCCACTTT. Translating gives CAWSDSSPLHF.

The V and J genes are TRBV5-4 and TRBJ1-6, with D perhaps TRBD1 (5 bases). CDR1 is SGHNT and CDR2 is YYREEE in the germline V gene (reference sequence). The CDR3 contains 14 residues. The V end was cut by 0 bases, the J end by 9 bases, with 10 bases between. CDR3 in DNA: TGTGCCAGCAGCTTGGGCAGGGCCGGTTCACCCCTCCACTTT. Its translation is CASSLGRAGSPLHF. Variable domain in full (rest from reference TRBV5-4 and TRBJ1-6): ETGVTQSPTHLIKTRGQQVTLRCSSQSGHNTVSWYQQALGQGPQFIFQYYREEENGRGNFPPRFSGLQFPNYSSELNVNALELDDSALYLCASSLGRAGSPLHFGNGTRLTVT.

This chain uses TRBV7-2 with TRBJ2-7, with TRBD2 matching 11 bases. This CDR3 has 15 amino acids. J lost 3 bases, V lost 5 bases, and 6 bases had no gene match. Germline V lookup: CDR1 SGHTA, CDR2 FQGNSA. CDR3 sequence (DNA): TGTGCCAGCAGCGCCGGGACTAGCGGATTCTACGAGCAGTACTTC. Amino acid sequence: CASSAGTSGFYEQYF.

This chain connects TRBV2 to TRBJ2-3; maybe TRBD1 (6 bases). There are 17 residues in the CDR3. Trimming removed 4 bases from V and 2 bases from J, with 19 bases in between. The germline V gene encodes CDR1 SNHLY and CDR2 FYNNEI. The CDR3 nucleotides are TGTGCCAGCAGTGCATATAAGGCGACAGGCCCCACAGATACGCAGTATTTT. Its translation is CASSAYKATGPTDTQYF.

The CDR3 sequence is CASSRDRFNSPLHF. DNA for the CDR3: TGTGCCAGCAGCCGGGACAGATTTAATTCACCCCTCCACTTT. The J gene is TRBJ1-6, the V gene TRBV7-9, with 7 bases aligning to TRBD1. The V gene end was trimmed by 5 bases and the J gene end by 6 bases; junction bases not matched to a gene: 4. Germline V lookup: CDR1 SEHNR, CDR2 FQNEAQ (reference sequence). The length of the CDR3 is 14 residues.